This T cell receptor beta chain appears in the sequencing data of a study of post-analysis software for immune sequencing data. Turning to the study itself: Secondary progressive, relapsing-remitting and progressive-relapsing multiple sclerosis were among the included disease courses. Study-wide results and limits: Patients had higher frequencies than controls of about five TRBV segments, including TRBV5-6, TRBV5-1 and TRBV20-1. Controls' normalized Chao1 diversity significantly exceeded that of multiple sclerosis patients.

This CDR3 comprises 15 residues. Trimming took 3 bases from V and 7 from J; bases not matched to a gene: 10. Germline V gene lookup returns CDR1 SGDLS and CDR2 YYNGEE. Points on this clonotype: Its matching antigen is unknown. This may be a read error: a much more frequent sequence differs by one nucleotide.

Unique molecular identifiers were present in the TCR beta cDNA libraries. Starting from about 0.98 to 11 million T cells, the study yielded 450,000 to 500,000 cDNA molecules. TCRdb called the PCR reads again in MiXCR, with one record for every CDR3 protein. The data contain roughly 540,000 distinct CDR3 sequences, around a third of them seen just once; the ten biggest clones take up 5% to 6%. The receptor was isolated from a girl under 18 with multiple sclerosis. The specimen sequenced was blood. The genes are TRBV9 and TRBJ2-7, with 10 bases fitting TRBD2. The CDR3 region is CASSAIAGGYNEQYF. For the CDR3, the DNA is TGTGCCAGCAGCGCAATAGCGGGGGGATACAATGAGCAGTACTTC.